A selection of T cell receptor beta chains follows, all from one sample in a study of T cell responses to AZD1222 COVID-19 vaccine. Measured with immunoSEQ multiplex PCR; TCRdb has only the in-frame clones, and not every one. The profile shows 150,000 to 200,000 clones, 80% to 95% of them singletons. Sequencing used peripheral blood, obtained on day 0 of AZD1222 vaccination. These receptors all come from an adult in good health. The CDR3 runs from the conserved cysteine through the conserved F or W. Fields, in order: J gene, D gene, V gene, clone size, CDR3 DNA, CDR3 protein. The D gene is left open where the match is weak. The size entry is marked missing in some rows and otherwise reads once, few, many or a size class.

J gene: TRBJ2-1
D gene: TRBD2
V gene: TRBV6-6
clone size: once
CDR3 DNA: TGTGCCAGCAGTTACTCGAGTGGGAGGGCCGGGGATGAGCAGTTCTTC
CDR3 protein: CASSYSSGRAGDEQFF

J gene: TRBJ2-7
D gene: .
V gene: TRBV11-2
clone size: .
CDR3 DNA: TGTGCCAGCAGCTGGAGTGGGCAGGGCGTCAGCGAGCAGTACTTC
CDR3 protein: CASSWSGQGVSEQYF

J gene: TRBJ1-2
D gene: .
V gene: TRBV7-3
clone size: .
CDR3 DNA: TGTGCCAGCAGCTTAACAGGGGGTAACTATGGCTACACCTTC
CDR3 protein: CASSLTGGNYGYTF

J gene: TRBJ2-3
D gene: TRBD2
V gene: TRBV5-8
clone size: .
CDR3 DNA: TGTGCCAGCAGCTTGGGTGTTGGCGGGGGGGCCACAGATACGCAGTATTTT
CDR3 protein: CASSLGVGGGATDTQYF

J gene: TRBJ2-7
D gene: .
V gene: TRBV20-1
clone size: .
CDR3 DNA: TGCAGTGCTAGAGTTAGGAACGAGCAGTACTTC
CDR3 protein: CSARVRNEQYF

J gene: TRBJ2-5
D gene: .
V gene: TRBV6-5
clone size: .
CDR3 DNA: TGTGCCAGCAGTTACCTCATAGGTTTCCAAGAGACCCAGTACTTC
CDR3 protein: CASSYLIGFQETQYF

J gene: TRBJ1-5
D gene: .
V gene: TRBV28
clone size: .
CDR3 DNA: TGTGCCAGCAGTTTTTTTGGGACGGAGACCAGTCAGCCCCAGCATTTT
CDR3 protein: CASSFFGTETSQPQHF

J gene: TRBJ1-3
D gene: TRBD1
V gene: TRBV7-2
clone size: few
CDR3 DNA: TGTGCCAGCAGCAAACAGGGGAATTCTGGAAACACCATATATTTT
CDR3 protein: CASSKQGNSGNTIYF

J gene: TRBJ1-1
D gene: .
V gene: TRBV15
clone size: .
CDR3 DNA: TGTGCCACCAGCAGAGACAGGGGATGGACTGAAGCTTTCTTT
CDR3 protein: CATSRDRGWTEAFF

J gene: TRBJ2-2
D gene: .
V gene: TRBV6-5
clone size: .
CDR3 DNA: TGTGCCAGCAGTTACTCTAGGGATTGGACGACCGGGGAGCTGTTTTTT
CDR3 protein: CASSYSRDWTTGELFF

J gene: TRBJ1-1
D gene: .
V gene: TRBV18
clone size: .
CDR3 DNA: TGTGCCAGCTCAACAGGGTCGGACACTGAAGCTTTCTTT
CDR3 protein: CASSTGSDTEAFF

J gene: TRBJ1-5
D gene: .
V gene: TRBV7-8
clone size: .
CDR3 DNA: TGTGCCAGCAGCCGGACGGGTAATAGCAATCAGCCCCAGCATTTT
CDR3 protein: CASSRTGNSNQPQHF

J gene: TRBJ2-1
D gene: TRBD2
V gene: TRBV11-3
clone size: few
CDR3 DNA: TGTGCCAGCAGCTTAGGTCAGCGGGAGGGGAGTACAGATGAGCAGTTCTTC
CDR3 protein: CASSLGQREGSTDEQFF

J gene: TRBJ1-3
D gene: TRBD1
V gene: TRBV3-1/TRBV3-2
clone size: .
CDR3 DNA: TGTGCCAGCAGCCCAGGACAGGCTGGTAACACCATATATTTT
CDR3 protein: CASSPGQAGNTIYF

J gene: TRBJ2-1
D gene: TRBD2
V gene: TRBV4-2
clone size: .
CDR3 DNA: TGTGCCAGCAGCCAAGCGGGGGGGGAGTACAATGAGCAGTTCTTC
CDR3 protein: CASSQAGGEYNEQFF

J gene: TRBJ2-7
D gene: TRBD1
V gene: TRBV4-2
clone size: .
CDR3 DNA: TGTGCCAGCAGCCAGGAGGTACAGGGGGCTGGGGAGCAGTACTTC
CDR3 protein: CASSQEVQGAGEQYF

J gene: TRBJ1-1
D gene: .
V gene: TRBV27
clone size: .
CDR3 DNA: TGTGCCAGCAGTTTCGGCGGGAACACTGAAGCTTTCTTT
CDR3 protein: CASSFGGNTEAFF

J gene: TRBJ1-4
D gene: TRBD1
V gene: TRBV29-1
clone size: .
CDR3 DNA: TGCAGCGTAAAAACGGGACAGGGCTGGGAAAAACTGTTTTTT
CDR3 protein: CSVKTGQGWEKLFF

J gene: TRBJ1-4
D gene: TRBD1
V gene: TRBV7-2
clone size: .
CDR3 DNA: TGTGCCAGCAGCCGCAGGACAGGGAATGAAAAACTGTTTTTT
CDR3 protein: CASSRRTGNEKLFF

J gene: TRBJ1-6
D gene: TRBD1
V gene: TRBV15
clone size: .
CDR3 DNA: TGTGCCACCAGCCCAAGCCCTCGACAGGGGAGCTCCTATAATTCACCCCTCCACTTT
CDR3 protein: CATSPSPRQGSSYNSPLHF

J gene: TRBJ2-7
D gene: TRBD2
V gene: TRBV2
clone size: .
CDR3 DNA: TGTGCCAGCAGTCCCGGGGGGAATTACGAGCAGTACTTC
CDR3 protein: CASSPGGNYEQYF

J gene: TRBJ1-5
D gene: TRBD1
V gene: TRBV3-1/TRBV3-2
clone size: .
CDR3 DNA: TGTGCCAGCAGTGGGACAGGGTACCAGCCCCAGCATTTT
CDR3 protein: CASSGTGYQPQHF

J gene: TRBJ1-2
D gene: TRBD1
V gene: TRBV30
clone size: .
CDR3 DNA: TGTGCCTGTCCCTTGAGACAGGGAGACTCTGGCTACACCTTC
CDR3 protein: CACPLRQGDSGYTF

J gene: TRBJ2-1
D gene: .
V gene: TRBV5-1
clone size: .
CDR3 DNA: TGCGCCAGCAGTAGCTTAGGAGGGGACGGCGAGCAGTTCTTC
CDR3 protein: CASSSLGGDGEQFF

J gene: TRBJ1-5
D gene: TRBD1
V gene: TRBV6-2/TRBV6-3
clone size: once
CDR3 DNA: TGTGCCAGCAGTCGGGGACAGGTCAATCAGCCCCAGCATTTT
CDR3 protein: CASSRGQVNQPQHF

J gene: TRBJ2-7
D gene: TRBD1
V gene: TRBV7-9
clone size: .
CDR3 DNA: TGTGCCAGCAGTCGACAGGGCGCCTACGAGCAGTACTTC
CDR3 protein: CASSRQGAYEQYF

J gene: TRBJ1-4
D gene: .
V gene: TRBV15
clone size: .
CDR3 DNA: TGTGCCACCAGCAGAGAACAGGGAGGTGAAAAACTGTTTTTT
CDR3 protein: CATSREQGGEKLFF

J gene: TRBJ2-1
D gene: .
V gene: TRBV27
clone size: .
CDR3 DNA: TGTGCCAGCAGTTTATCGAGGGCGGTAATATACAATGAGCAGTTCTTC
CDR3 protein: CASSLSRAVIYNEQFF

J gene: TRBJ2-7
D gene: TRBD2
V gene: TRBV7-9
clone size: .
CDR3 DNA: TGTGCCAGCAGCTCAACCGGACTAGCGGGAGTCAACGAGCAGTACTTC
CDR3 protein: CASSSTGLAGVNEQYF

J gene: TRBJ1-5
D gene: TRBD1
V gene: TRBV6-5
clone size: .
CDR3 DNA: TGTGCCAGCAGTACCACGGGACAGACCCAGCATTTT
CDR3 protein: CASSTTGQTQHF

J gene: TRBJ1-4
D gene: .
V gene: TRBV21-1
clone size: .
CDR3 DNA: TGTGCCAGCAGCAAAGCAGGGGTTAATGAAAAACTGTTTTTT
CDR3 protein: CASSKAGVNEKLFF

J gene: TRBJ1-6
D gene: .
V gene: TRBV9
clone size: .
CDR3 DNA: TGTGCCAGCAGCACCCAGGACGGGTCTAGCTCCTATAATTCACCCCTCCACTTT
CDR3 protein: CASSTQDGSSSYNSPLHF

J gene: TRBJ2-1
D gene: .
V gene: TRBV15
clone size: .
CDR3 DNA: TGTGCCACCAGCAGAGAAGTAGTCGATGAGCAGTTCTTC
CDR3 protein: CATSREVVDEQFF

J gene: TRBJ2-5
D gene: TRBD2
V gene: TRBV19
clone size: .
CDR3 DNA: TGTGCCTACCAGGGCACTAGCGGGAAACAAGAGACCCAGTACTTC
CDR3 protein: CAYQGTSGKQETQYF

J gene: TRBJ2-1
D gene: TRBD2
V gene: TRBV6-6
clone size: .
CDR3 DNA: TGTGCCAGCCGACGGACTAGCGGGGGGGCCGATGAGCAGTTCTTC
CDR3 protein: CASRRTSGGADEQFF

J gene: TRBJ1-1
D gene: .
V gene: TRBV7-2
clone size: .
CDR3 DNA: TGTGCCAGCACCCCGAGAGGGACAAACACTGAAGCTTTCTTT
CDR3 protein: CASTPRGTNTEAFF

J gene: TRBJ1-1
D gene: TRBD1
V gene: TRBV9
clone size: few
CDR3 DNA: TGTGCCAGCAGCGTAGTCCCCGTAAGCGACGGGACAGCAGCTTTCTTT
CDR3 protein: CASSVVPVSDGTAAFF

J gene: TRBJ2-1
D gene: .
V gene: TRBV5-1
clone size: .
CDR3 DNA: TGCGCCAGCAGCTTGGGGACAGCGCCCCTCAATGAGCAGTTCTTC
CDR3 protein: CASSLGTAPLNEQFF

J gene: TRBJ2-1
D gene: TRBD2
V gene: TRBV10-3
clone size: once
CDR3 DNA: TGTGCCATCAGTCCAACTAGCGGAAGTTACAATGAGCAGTTCTTC
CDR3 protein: CAISPTSGSYNEQFF

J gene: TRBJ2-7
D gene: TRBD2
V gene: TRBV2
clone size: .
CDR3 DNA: TGTGCCAGCCGGGGCGGGGGGGCGAGATCCTACGAGCAGTACTTC
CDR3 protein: CASRGGGARSYEQYF

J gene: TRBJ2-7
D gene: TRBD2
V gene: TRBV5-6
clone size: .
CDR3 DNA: TGTGCCAGCAGCTTGGGGACTAGCGGCTACGAGCAGTACTTC
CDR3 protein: CASSLGTSGYEQYF

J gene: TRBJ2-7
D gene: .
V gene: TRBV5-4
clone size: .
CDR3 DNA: TGTGCCAGCAGCTTCAACTTAAAGTACGAGCAGTACTTC
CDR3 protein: CASSFNLKYEQYF

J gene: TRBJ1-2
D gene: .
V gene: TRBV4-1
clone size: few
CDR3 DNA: TGCGCCAGCAGTCAAGCAGATGGGGGATGGTGGGGCTACACCTTC
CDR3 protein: CASSQADGGWWGYTF

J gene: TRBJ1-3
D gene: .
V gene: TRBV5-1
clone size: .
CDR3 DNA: TGCGCCAGCAGCTTGGGGACAGCAGATGGAAACACCATATATTTT
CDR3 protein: CASSLGTADGNTIYF

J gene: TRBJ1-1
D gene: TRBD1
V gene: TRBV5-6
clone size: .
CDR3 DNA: TGTGCCAGCAGCTGGGGACAGCTAAACACTGAAGCTTTCTTT
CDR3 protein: CASSWGQLNTEAFF

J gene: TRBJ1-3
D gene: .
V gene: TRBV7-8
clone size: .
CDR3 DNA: TGTGCCAGCAGCTTAAAAGCAAGCGGACAGCACTCTGGAAACACCATATATTTT
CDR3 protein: CASSLKASGQHSGNTIYF

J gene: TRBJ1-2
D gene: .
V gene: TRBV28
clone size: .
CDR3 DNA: TGTGCCAGCAGTTTAGGTGGAAACTATGGCTACACCTTC
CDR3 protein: CASSLGGNYGYTF

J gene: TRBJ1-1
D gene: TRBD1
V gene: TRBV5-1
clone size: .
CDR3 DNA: TGCGCCAGCAGCGGAACAGGGGGCGGGAACACTGAAGCTTTCTTT
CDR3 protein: CASSGTGGGNTEAFF

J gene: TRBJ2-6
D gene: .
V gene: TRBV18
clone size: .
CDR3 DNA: TGTGCCAGCTCAGCCCAGGGGTCCGGGGCCAACGTCCTGACTTTC
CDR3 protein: CASSAQGSGANVLTF

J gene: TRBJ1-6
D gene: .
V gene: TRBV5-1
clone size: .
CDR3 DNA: TGCGCCAGCAGCTTGCTGGGGTCCCATTCACCCCTCCACTTT
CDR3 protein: CASSLLGSHSPLHF

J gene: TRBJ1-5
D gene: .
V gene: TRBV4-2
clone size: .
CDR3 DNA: TGTGCCAGCAGCCAAGAAGCGGATAGCAATCAGCCCCAGCATTTT
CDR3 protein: CASSQEADSNQPQHF

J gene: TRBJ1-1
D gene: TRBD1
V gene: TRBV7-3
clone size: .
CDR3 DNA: TGTGCCAGCAGCTTAACGACAGGGGGGACTGAAGCTTTCTTT
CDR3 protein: CASSLTTGGTEAFF